This entry is about one T cell receptor (beta chain). This clone came up once. It has no known antigen specificity. Per-base quality was not reported, and no clone a single base away is much larger than it. The sample's time point label, in plain terms: blood 4 weeks post-SBRT, at nephrectomy. According to the study, the label for this sample's treatment or condition signals: 15 Gy SBRT to primary tumor, nephrectomy 4 weeks later. The samples were obtained from a clinical trial, where primary renal cell carcinomas were treated with 15 Gy stereotactic body radiation therapy and then removed by nephrectomy 4 weeks afterward. Serial peripheral blood from radiation-treated patients was sampled at baseline, 2 weeks and 4 weeks after SBRT to track tumor-enriched clonotypes. All patients had renal cell carcinoma with clear cell pathology. Genomic DNA for TCR sequencing was prepared using the QIAamp DNA Blood Mini Kit (Qiagen). The analyses included only samples that passed all quality control checks.

This entry is derived from a study of radiation and T cells in renal cell carcinoma (TCRdb year 2020). About the full investigation: TCR beta sequencing covered 50 to 55 samples in total, comprising some 26 tumors and approximately 27 peripheral blood samples. The final blood draw took place at 4 weeks after radiation, the same time as nephrectomy. Across all 55 or so samples, several million unique CDR3 nucleotide sequences, encoding roughly 2,600,000 unique CDR3 amino acid sequences, were identified. The paper's findings and limits, for the study overall: Because pretreatment tumor biopsies were not available, the baseline intratumoral presence of clonotypes could not be determined. Changes in the blood repertoire were not tracked past 4 weeks after treatment. The single-armed trial design could not address effects of radiation dose or scheduling on the TCR repertoire. In blood, the top tumor clonotypes increased from baseline to 2 weeks after radiation and then shrank by 4 weeks, which suggests a temporary expansion of tumor-resident clones.

The immunoSEQ kit was used, according to the manufacturer's recommendations, to generate TCR beta libraries from genomic DNA. To prepare libraries, a first multiplex PCR with proprietary primers was run, followed by a second PCR that added unique barcodes, and a bead cleanup was done after each round. A kit-provided positive control reaction and a negative control reaction were included in every sample batch. The final libraries were assessed on an Agilent 4200 TapeStation D1000 ScreenTape, pooled by volume, and quantified by qPCR. An Illumina NextSeq500 fitted with a MidOutput 150-cycle cartridge performed the sequencing, running 156 Read1 cycles and 15 Index1 cycles with the kit's custom primers. The pooled library was loaded at 1.0 pM with an approximately 20% PhiX control spike-in. The study's processing was this. Vendor-processed data were analyzed in R, and a clonotype was defined as all T cells sharing the same CDR3 nucleotide sequence. For clone abundance analyses, frequencies were normalized to the 10,000 most abundant clones in each sample. Public T cell clones, which averaged fewer than five per sample, were removed prior to analysis. Tumor-enriched and baseline blood-enriched clonotypes were defined by at least a 32-fold difference in abundance between compartments. A beta-binomial differential abundance model was used to identify clonotypes that were expanded or contracted between blood time points. Tumor-blood repertoire similarity was measured with the Baroni-Urbani and Buser coefficient, and groups were compared using two-tailed Wilcoxon tests in R. TCRdb mirrors the immuneACCESS table, restricted to in-frame sequences. Some clones are absent from its copies; in checked studies, under half trace to an unresolved V gene, and the reason for the others is unknown. Clone size and the V and J calls come from that table; the DNA yielded D and trimming. The sample records over 90,000 clones, approximately 80% of which are singletons. The ten largest clones take up 6.5% to 8% of the sample.

Source: blood, taken from a patient whose treatment included radiotherapy and nephrectomy. The clonotype originates from a man in his 60s with renal cell carcinoma.

CDR3 region: CASSYGTGTSGRADFTDTQYF. The nucleotide sequence is TGTGCCAGCAGCTATGGAACCGGGACTAGCGGGAGGGCCGACTTCACAGATACGCAGTATTTT. This receptor chain uses TRBV21-1 and TRBJ2-3; TRBD2 reflects the table's D call only, with no check against the DNA. TRBV21-1 is shown as a pseudogene. The CDR3 spans 21 residues, from the cysteine through the phenylalanine. The CDR3 DNA has 63 bases and is translated from base 1.